This is a list of T cell receptor beta chains from one sample in a study of breast tumors, draining lymph nodes, adjacent tissues. TCRdb reanalysed the multiplex PCR reads using MiXCR and keeps one entry per CDR3 protein. Of tens of thousands of distinct CDR3 sequences in the sample, 58% were seen once. Material: breast tumor tissue. Receptors were obtained from a female donor with breast cancer. Some clones in this sample may be carry-over from other donors' samples. Both conserved end residues are part of each CDR3. Fields, in order: clone size, J gene, V gene, D gene, CDR3 protein, CDR3 DNA. D genes are given only for firm matches. Some rows mark clone size as missing; the rest say once, few, many or name a class of expanded clone.

abundance: many
j_gene: TRBJ2-7
v_gene: TRBV5-1
d_gene: .
CDR3aa: CASSLGGRLLLYEQYF
CDR3nt: TGCGCCAGCAGCTTGGGTGGCAGGCTACTCCTCTACGAGCAGTACTTC

abundance: .
j_gene: TRBJ1-5
v_gene: TRBV5-1
d_gene: TRBD1
CDR3aa: CASSSGQPNQPQHF
CDR3nt: TGCGCCAGCAGCTCGGGACAGCCGAATCAGCCCCAGCATTTT

abundance: many
j_gene: TRBJ1-1
v_gene: TRBV29-1
d_gene: .
CDR3aa: CSGGHNTEAFF
CDR3nt: TGCAGCGGGGGACATAACACTGAAGCTTTCTTT

abundance: many
j_gene: TRBJ2-7
v_gene: TRBV10-3
d_gene: .
CDR3aa: CAISDLSDEQYF
CDR3nt: TGTGCCATCAGTGACCTATCCGACGAGCAGTACTTC

abundance: .
j_gene: TRBJ2-5
v_gene: TRBV4-3
d_gene: TRBD2
CDR3aa: CASSQDTSGWQTQYF
CDR3nt: TGCGCCAGCAGCCAAGATACTAGCGGGTGGCAGACCCAGTACTTC

abundance: once
j_gene: TRBJ1-4
v_gene: TRBV29-1
d_gene: TRBD1
CDR3aa: CSVQGGQGMKKLFF
CDR3nt: TGCAGCGTCCAAGGGGGACAGGGTATGAAAAAACTGTTTTTT

abundance: .
j_gene: TRBJ1-5
v_gene: TRBV4-2
d_gene: TRBD1
CDR3aa: CASSQGVVGQVNQPQHF
CDR3nt: TGTGCCAGCAGCCAAGGAGTAGTGGGACAGGTCAATCAGCCCCAGCATTTT

abundance: .
j_gene: TRBJ2-2
v_gene: TRBV7-2
d_gene: TRBD1
CDR3aa: CASSLGLGQGALVAGELFF
CDR3nt: TGTGCCAGCAGCTTAGGTCTGGGACAGGGGGCGTTAGTTGCCGGGGAGCTGTTTTTT

abundance: many
j_gene: TRBJ1-4
v_gene: TRBV28
d_gene: .
CDR3aa: CASSWAGAGKEKLFF
CDR3nt: TGTGCCAGCAGTTGGGCAGGGGCCGGCAAAGAAAAACTGTTTTTT

abundance: once
j_gene: TRBJ1-5
v_gene: TRBV24-1
d_gene: .
CDR3aa: CATSEYSGPGGQPQHF
CDR3nt: TGTGCCACCAGTGAGTACAGTGGGCCGGGCGGGCAGCCCCAGCATTTT

abundance: many
j_gene: TRBJ2-1
v_gene: TRBV14
d_gene: TRBD2
CDR3aa: CASSQDPSGWAEQFF
CDR3nt: TGTGCCAGCAGCCAAGACCCTAGCGGGTGGGCTGAGCAGTTCTTC

abundance: medium-sized
j_gene: TRBJ2-7
v_gene: TRBV4-2
d_gene: TRBD2
CDR3aa: CASSPMGTSGNYEQYF
CDR3nt: TGTGCCAGCAGCCCGATGGGGACTAGCGGAAACTACGAGCAGTACTTC

abundance: .
j_gene: TRBJ2-3
v_gene: TRBV5-6
d_gene: TRBD1
CDR3aa: CASSFGDRRSTQYF
CDR3nt: TGTGCCAGCAGCTTTGGGGACAGGAGGTCGACGCAGTATTTT

abundance: .
j_gene: TRBJ2-7
v_gene: TRBV20-1
d_gene: TRBD1
CDR3aa: CSARTGLSYEQYF
CDR3nt: TGCAGTGCGCGGACAGGGCTCTCCTACGAGCAGTACTTC

abundance: .
j_gene: TRBJ2-5
v_gene: TRBV12-3/TRBV12-4
d_gene: .
CDR3aa: CASSLSGVKTQYF
CDR3nt: TGTGCCAGCAGCCTCTCTGGGGTCAAGACCCAGTACTTC

abundance: .
j_gene: TRBJ2-3
v_gene: TRBV20-1
d_gene: TRBD1
CDR3aa: CSAYTGTGGTDTQYF
CDR3nt: TGCAGTGCTTACACCGGGACAGGGGGCACAGATACGCAGTATTTT

abundance: once
j_gene: TRBJ1-2
v_gene: TRBV4-1
d_gene: .
CDR3aa: CASSQAVRERANYGYTF
CDR3nt: TGCGCCAGCAGCCAAGCTGTTCGGGAGCGAGCTAACTATGGCTACACCTTC

abundance: few
j_gene: TRBJ1-4
v_gene: TRBV5-1
d_gene: .
CDR3aa: CASSLDADEKLFF
CDR3nt: TGCGCCAGCAGCTTGGACGCCGATGAAAAACTGTTTTTT

abundance: .
j_gene: TRBJ1-2
v_gene: TRBV5-8
d_gene: TRBD1
CDR3aa: CASSLVSGTGNNYGYTF
CDR3nt: TGTGCCAGCAGCTTGGTATCCGGGACAGGGAACAACTATGGCTACACCTTC

abundance: .
j_gene: TRBJ1-6
v_gene: TRBV7-2
d_gene: TRBD1
CDR3aa: CASSLDRGSNSPLHF
CDR3nt: TGTGCCAGCAGTCTGGACAGGGGGTCAAATTCACCCCTCCACTTT

abundance: medium-sized
j_gene: TRBJ1-3
v_gene: TRBV7-9
d_gene: .
CDR3aa: CASSLSLSASGNTIYF
CDR3nt: TGTGCCAGCAGCTTAAGTCTCAGTGCGTCTGGAAACACCATATATTTT

abundance: .
j_gene: TRBJ2-1
v_gene: TRBV5-1
d_gene: .
CDR3aa: CASSQADEQFF
CDR3nt: TGCGCCAGCAGCCAGGCGGATGAGCAGTTCTTC

abundance: few
j_gene: TRBJ2-7
v_gene: TRBV18
d_gene: .
CDR3aa: CASSPDGTYEQYF
CDR3nt: TGTGCCAGCTCACCCGACGGAACCTACGAGCAGTACTTC

abundance: many
j_gene: TRBJ2-7
v_gene: TRBV19
d_gene: .
CDR3aa: CASSPRTYEQYF
CDR3nt: TGTGCCAGTAGTCCCCGAACCTACGAGCAGTACTTC

abundance: .
j_gene: TRBJ1-2
v_gene: TRBV25-1
d_gene: TRBD1
CDR3aa: CASSATGTGEYGYTF
CDR3nt: TGTGCCAGCAGTGCCACCGGGACAGGGGAGTATGGCTACACCTTC

abundance: .
j_gene: TRBJ2-7
v_gene: TRBV19
d_gene: .
CDR3aa: CATSTGHYEQYF
CDR3nt: TGTGCCACTTCAACAGGACATTACGAGCAGTACTTC

abundance: many
j_gene: TRBJ2-3
v_gene: TRBV10-3
d_gene: TRBD2
CDR3aa: CAISGTSRSTDTQYF
CDR3nt: TGTGCCATCAGTGGGACTAGCAGATCCACAGATACGCAGTATTTT

abundance: .
j_gene: TRBJ2-1
v_gene: TRBV29-1
d_gene: .
CDR3aa: CSVGTAYNEQFF
CDR3nt: TGCAGCGTTGGGACAGCCTACAATGAGCAGTTCTTC

abundance: .
j_gene: TRBJ2-1
v_gene: TRBV20-1
d_gene: TRBD1
CDR3aa: CSAIDRGRGYNEQFF
CDR3nt: TGCAGTGCAATTGACAGGGGCCGAGGTTACAATGAGCAGTTCTTC

abundance: once
j_gene: TRBJ1-4
v_gene: TRBV2
d_gene: .
CDR3aa: CASSAGRQGEKLFF
CDR3nt: TGTGCCAGCAGTGCCGGTCGGCAGGGAGAAAAACTGTTTTTT

abundance: many
j_gene: TRBJ2-3
v_gene: TRBV6-2/TRBV6-3
d_gene: TRBD2
CDR3aa: CASSYSRAGGQTDTQYF
CDR3nt: TGTGCCAGCAGTTACTCGAGAGCGGGGGGGCAGACAGATACGCAGTATTTT

abundance: .
j_gene: TRBJ1-1
v_gene: TRBV5-4
d_gene: TRBD1
CDR3aa: CASNQGGRGMNTEAFF
CDR3nt: TGTGCCAGCAACCAGGGGGGACGGGGCATGAACACTGAAGCTTTCTTT

abundance: .
j_gene: TRBJ2-7
v_gene: TRBV5-1
d_gene: .
CDR3aa: CASSLGITGRRYEQYF
CDR3nt: TGCGCCAGCAGCTTGGGTATTACAGGGAGACGCTACGAGCAGTACTTC

abundance: .
j_gene: TRBJ1-2
v_gene: TRBV7-3
d_gene: .
CDR3aa: CASSKGTPAFYTF
CDR3nt: TGTGCCAGCAGCAAGGGGACGCCGGCCTTCTACACCTTC

abundance: .
j_gene: TRBJ1-2
v_gene: TRBV2
d_gene: .
CDR3aa: CASTKVRGADGYTF
CDR3nt: TGTGCCAGCACTAAAGTGAGGGGGGCGGATGGCTACACCTTC